Below are 18 T cell receptor beta chains sequenced from a single sample in a study of OX40 agonist ivuxolimab in advanced cancers. The data were produced by immunoSEQ multiplex PCR, yet TCRdb's version contains in-frame clones alone and is incomplete. The sample has roughly 70,000 clones, 80% to 90% seen once; the top ten hold under 3%. The sample in question was CD4+ or CD8+ T cells sorted from blood, obtained in a trial of the OX40 agonist ivuxolimab. These receptors came from an adult with an advanced solid tumor such as melanoma, head and neck, liver or kidney cancer.

The CDR3 DNA follows: TGTGCCAGCAGGTGGACAGGGAAGGGCTACCAGCCCCAGCATTTT. It is translated as CASRWTGKGYQPQHF. The chain employs TRBV28 and TRBJ1-5; 8 nucleotides agree with TRBD1. V trimming: 6 bases; J trimming: 7 bases; junction bases outside the gene matches: 11. Germline V lookup: CDR1 MDHEN, CDR2 SYDVKM. This CDR3 region has 15 residues.

The chain carries TRBV7-2 and TRBJ1-2, with D perhaps matching TRBD1 (6 bases). CDR3 length equals 14 residues. V lost 1 base, J lost 0 bases, and 6 bases lay in between. From germline, CDR1 is SGHTA and CDR2 FQGNSA. CDR3 amino acids: CASSLGTANYGYTF. Here the CDR3 DNA reads TGTGCCAGCAGCTTAGGGACAGCTAACTATGGCTACACCTTC.

The V and J genes are TRBV7-8 and TRBJ2-4, with D maybe TRBD2 (5 bases). The CDR3 runs 14 residues. Germline V gene lookup returns CDR1 SGHVS and CDR2 FQNEAQ. V was trimmed by 4 bases and J by 9 bases, leaving 16 bases between them. CDR3 DNA sequence: TGTGCCAGCAGCTATGGACTCCTAGGCAGCATTCAGTACTTC. It specifies CASSYGLLGSIQYF.

The chain links TRBV5-1 to TRBJ2-2; TRBD2 matches at 9 bases. CDR1 is SGHRS and CDR2 is YFSETQ in the germline V gene. V dropped 0 bases and J dropped 7; count of bases not matched to a gene: 10. CDR3 length: 17 residues. The CDR3: CASSLAGLAGSGGELFF. The CDR3 DNA reads TGCGCCAGCAGCTTGGCAGGGCTAGCGGGGTCCGGCGGGGAGCTGTTTTTT.

V is TRBV6-5 and J is TRBJ2-1; 10 nucleotides agree with TRBD2. The CDR3 is made up of 16 amino acids. CDR1 MNHEY and CDR2 SVGAGI come from the germline V gene. Trimming at V came to 0 bases and at J to 7 bases, leaving 6 bases not matched to a gene. In DNA, the CDR3 is TGTGCCAGCAGTTACTCCGGCACTAGCGGGATAAATGAGCAGTTCTTC. Its protein product is CASSYSGTSGINEQFF.

The V and J genes are TRBV2 and TRBJ1-6; D gene uncertain. Germline V lookup: CDR1 SNHLY, CDR2 FYNNEI. V lost 9 bases and J 5 bases, leaving 8 bases between the germline ends. The CDR3 totals 12 residues. The CDR3 region has the DNA TGTGCCAGTCGGGATGATAATTCACCCCTCCACTTT. Translating it yields CASRDDNSPLHF.

The rearrangement links TRBV5-1 to TRBJ2-5; D remains ambiguous. The CDR3 is 15 amino acids. Between the trimmed V and J ends, which lost 0 bases and 1 base, there was a span of 10 bases. The germline V gene has CDR1 SGHRS and CDR2 YFSETQ. This CDR3 is CASSLDIGGQETQYF. DNA for the CDR3: TGCGCCAGCAGCTTGGACATAGGCGGCCAAGAGACCCAGTACTTC.

The rearrangement links TRBV30 to TRBJ1-4; D remains ambiguous. There are 13 residues in the CDR3. The V gene's germline CDR1 is GTSNPN and CDR2 SVGIG (reference sequence). The V end lost 3 bases, the J end lost 4 bases, and 9 bases lay between the germline ends. The CDR3 DNA reads as TGTGCCTGGAGAGAGGGATATAATGAAAAACTGTTTTTT. This translates into CAWREGYNEKLFF.

This clone was observed a few times. The gene calls are TRBV6-1 and TRBJ1-1; D ambiguous. The V gene's germline CDR1 is MNHNS and CDR2 SASEGT. The CDR3 consists of 13 residues. V lost 7 bases and J 0 bases, leaving 9 bases between the germline ends. For the CDR3, the DNA is TGTGCCAGCAAAAAAGAGTTGAACACTGAAGCTTTCTTT. This translates into CASKKELNTEAFF.

V usage is TRBV27 and J usage is TRBJ2-1, with 11 positions matching TRBD2. Germline CDR1 is MNHEY and CDR2 is SMNVEV (reference sequence). With 4 bases clipped from V and 0 bases from J, the junction kept 5 bases outside the gene matches. This CDR3 has 17 amino acids. This chain's CDR3 is CASSSLAGGSSYNEQFF. In DNA, the CDR3 is TGTGCCAGCAGTTCTCTAGCGGGGGGAAGCTCCTACAATGAGCAGTTCTTC.

V is TRBV19 and J is TRBJ1-4, with 8 bases matching TRBD1. This CDR3 contains 15 residues. The germline V gene encodes CDR1 LNHDA and CDR2 SQIVND (reference sequence). V lost 5 bases, J lost 6 bases, and 8 bases stayed unmatched. The CDR3 DNA follows: TGTGCCAGTAGTCCCAGGGGGCCTTATTATGAAAAACTGTTTTTT. Residues: CASSPRGPYYEKLFF.

V usage is TRBV7-8 and J usage is TRBJ2-5, with TRBD2 matching 9 bases. The length of the CDR3 is 16 residues. CDR1 and CDR2 from the germline V gene are SGHVS and FQNEAQ. V was clipped by 0 bases and J by 7 bases; unmatched bases: 9. In DNA form, the CDR3 reads TGTGCCAGCAGCTTAGCAAGTGCGGGGGGGCGCGGGACCCAGTACTTC. It is translated as CASSLASAGGRGTQYF.

The V gene is TRBV28, the J gene TRBJ2-1, with unresolved D. The CDR3 consists of 15 residues. CDR1 MDHEN and CDR2 SYDVKM come from the germline V gene. Trimming took 4 bases from V and 0 from J, leaving 10 bases between them. The CDR3 protein is CASSYVAGSYNEQFF. CDR3 in DNA: TGTGCCAGCAGTTATGTAGCTGGCTCCTACAATGAGCAGTTCTTC.

This clone was picked up one time. The chain joins TRBV7-2 to TRBJ1-2; no reliable D call. V dropped 1 base and J dropped 2 bases, with 5 bases sitting between them. In germline, CDR1 is SGHTA, CDR2 FQGNSA. The CDR3 is 13 residues long. CDR3 amino acids: CASSLGINYGYTF. The DNA for the CDR3 is TGTGCCAGCAGCTTAGGTATCAACTATGGCTACACCTTC.

The gene calls are TRBV29-1 and TRBJ2-2; 8 nucleotides match TRBD1. V gave up 0 bases and J gave up 6 bases; unmatched junction bases: 6. CDR1 and CDR2 (germline): SQVTM, ANQGSEA. The CDR3 is made up of 15 amino acids. CDR3 coding DNA: TGCAGCGTTGAAGATCCGCAGGGGGCGCCCGGGGAGCTGTTTTTT. Amino acid sequence: CSVEDPQGAPGELFF.

The V and J genes are TRBV29-1 and TRBJ2-5, with 9 bases matching TRBD1. The CDR3 sequence is 14 residues long. After removal of 4 bases from V and 4 bases from J, the junction contained 7 bases not matched to a gene. Per the germline V gene, CDR1 is SQVTM and CDR2 is ANQGSEA. CDR3 nucleotide sequence: TGCAGCGTTGGGGGACAGGGTGGTCGAGAGACCCAGTACTTC. Protein: CSVGGQGGRETQYF.

This clone was observed once. The chain combines TRBV27 with TRBJ1-2; no firm D call. Germline lookup yields CDR1 MNHEY and CDR2 SMNVEV (reference sequence). V was pared by 1 base and J by 2 bases, with 8 bases between. The CDR3 spans 14 residues. CDR3 DNA sequence: TGTGCCAGCAGTTTATTTGCGGAAAACTATGGCTACACCTTC. It translates to CASSLFAENYGYTF.

V gene TRBV7-8 combines with J gene TRBJ1-1, with D hard to call. V dropped 0 bases and J dropped 3 bases, with 5 bases sitting between them. CDR1 and CDR2 (germline): SGHVS, FQNEAQ. The CDR3 has 13 residues. As DNA, the CDR3 is TGTGCCAGCAGCTTAGCGCCTTACACTGAAGCTTTCTTT. It encodes CASSLAPYTEAFF. The full variable domain, rest sourced from reference TRBV7-8 and TRBJ1-1, is GAGVSQSPRYKVAKRGQDVALRCDPISGHVSLFWYQQALGQGPEFLTYFQNEAQLDKSGLPSDRFFAERPEGSVSTLKIQRTQQEDSAVYLCASSLAPYTEAFFGQGTRLTVV.